The 10 T cell receptor beta chains in this list originate from one sample, sequenced in a study of beta chain features in type 1 diabetes. Study-wide points: Significant though moderate, a shortening of TCRB CDR3s appeared in all four CD4+ subsets of Type 1 diabetes patients.

These receptors' targets are unknown. Every isolated RNA sample was fully reverse transcribed, so sequencing captured expressed TCRB transcripts. Sequencing was performed with immunoSEQ multiplex PCR; in TCRdb, only in-frame clones are kept and a portion is missing. The sample holds about 700,000 clones; around 15% are singletons and the top ten take 0.022%. The sample taken for sequencing was naive CD4+ T cells from blood. These receptors came from a man between 18 and 29 years old with type 1 diabetes.

The V gene is TRBV19, the J gene TRBJ1-5; no definite D call. CDR1 is LNHDA and CDR2 is SQIVND in the germline V gene (reference sequence). There are 15 residues in the CDR3. V shed 7 bases and J shed 2 bases, with 15 bases lying between them. This CDR3 reads CASTVVGNGNQPQHF. In nucleotides, the CDR3 is TGTGCCAGTACGGTTGTTGGGAATGGCAATCAGCCCCAGCATTTT.

V is TRBV25-1 and J is TRBJ1-4, with D possibly TRBD1 on 6 matching bases. V gave up 3 bases and J gave up 8 bases, with 16 bases separating them. The CDR3 length is 15 residues. Germline values: CDR1 MGHDK, CDR2 SYGVNS. CDR3 DNA sequence: TGTGCCAGCAGTGAGACCTGGGGGGCCGAAGAAAAACTGTTTTTT. This sequence encodes CASSETWGAEEKLFF. Together with reference TRBV25-1 and TRBJ1-4, the CDR3 gives the full variable domain: EADIYQTPRYLVIGTGKKITLECSQTMGHDKMYWYQQDPGMELHLIHYSYGVNSTEKGDLSSESTVSRIRTEHFPLTLESARPSHTSQYLCASSETWGAEEKLFFGSGTQLSVL.

The chain couples TRBV5-1 to TRBJ2-3; D assignment may be TRBD1 or TRBD2 (6 bases each). The germline V and J ends were trimmed by 2 bases and 6 bases, with 13 bases remaining between them. The germline V gene has CDR1 SGHRS and CDR2 YFSETQ. The CDR3 loop spans 14 amino acids. The CDR3 reads CASSFPGAGDTQYF. The CDR3 DNA reads TGCGCCAGCAGCTTCCCGGGGGCTGGTGATACGCAGTATTTT. Filled out from reference TRBV5-1 and TRBJ2-3, the complete variable domain reads KAGVTQTPRYLIKTRGQQVTLSCSPISGHRSVSWYQQTPGQGLQFLFEYFSETQRNKGNFPGRFSGRQFSNSRSEMNVSTLELGDSALYLCASSFPGAGDTQYFGPGTRLTVL.

This clone has more than one count but fewer than ten. The chain carries TRBV28 and TRBJ1-5; perhaps TRBD1 as D (6 bases). V was shortened by 2 bases and J by 6 bases, with 17 bases between the two germline ends. The CDR3 loop spans 16 amino acids. Germline assignment: CDR1 MDHEN and CDR2 SYDVKM. The CDR3 region is CASSLAAQGSGQPQHF. The CDR3 DNA is TGTGCCAGCAGTTTAGCAGCCCAGGGGTCGGGTCAGCCCCAGCATTTT.

The rearrangement joins TRBV5-1 to TRBJ2-7; 7 bases are shared with TRBD1. CDR1 and CDR2 from the germline V gene are SGHRS and YFSETQ. The CDR3 consists of 13 residues. V was pared by 0 bases and J by 4 bases, with 1 base of the junction left unmatched. CDR3: CASSLGGQYEQYF. The CDR3 region has the DNA TGCGCCAGCAGCTTGGGGGGACAGTACGAGCAGTACTTC.

This chain connects TRBV6-6 to TRBJ1-5; TRBD1 might be the D (5 bases). Trimming left V 5 bases short and J 9 bases short, with 8 bases between. The germline gives CDR1 MNHNY, CDR2 SVGAGI (reference sequence). The CDR3 length is 11 residues. For the CDR3, the DNA is TGTGCCAGCAGTCCCCAGGGGCCCCAGCATTTT. Protein sequence: CASSPQGPQHF.

The chain uses TRBV25-1 and TRBJ2-2, with D tentatively TRBD1 (5 bases). This CDR3 comprises 14 residues. The V gene lost 6 bases and the J gene lost 4 bases, with 12 bases spanning the gap. The germline gives CDR1 MGHDK, CDR2 SYGVNS. Written as DNA, the CDR3 is TGTGCCAGCAGCCTGACAGACCCCACCGGGGAGCTGTTTTTT. Translated, it gives CASSLTDPTGELFF.

The rearrangement links TRBV10-3 to TRBJ2-7; 8 positions agree with TRBD2. CDR3 length equals 14 residues. Germline assignment: CDR1 ENHRY and CDR2 SYGVKD. J was trimmed by 4 bases and V by 10 bases; bases with no gene match: 12. CDR3 region: CATGGGSSQYEQYF. The CDR3 coding sequence is TGTGCCACCGGCGGGGGGTCCTCCCAATACGAGCAGTACTTC.

This clone was counted only a few times. As DNA, the CDR3 is TGTGCCAGCAGCAAAGGGGGGGACACCTCTAACTATGGCTACACCTTC. Protein: CASSKGGDTSNYGYTF. The chain employs TRBV21-1 and TRBJ1-2. TRBV21-1 corresponds to a pseudogene. The CDR3 contains 16 residues.

The genes are TRBV29-1 and TRBJ1-3; 7 positions match TRBD1. Germline CDR1 and CDR2: SQVTM and ANQGSEA. Trimming took 4 bases from V and 2 from J; bases not matched to a gene: 11. This CDR3 has 16 amino acids. The CDR3 DNA follows: TGCAGCGTTGCCTTTACAGGGGAATACACTGGAAACACCATATATTTT. Translation gives CSVAFTGEYTGNTIYF.